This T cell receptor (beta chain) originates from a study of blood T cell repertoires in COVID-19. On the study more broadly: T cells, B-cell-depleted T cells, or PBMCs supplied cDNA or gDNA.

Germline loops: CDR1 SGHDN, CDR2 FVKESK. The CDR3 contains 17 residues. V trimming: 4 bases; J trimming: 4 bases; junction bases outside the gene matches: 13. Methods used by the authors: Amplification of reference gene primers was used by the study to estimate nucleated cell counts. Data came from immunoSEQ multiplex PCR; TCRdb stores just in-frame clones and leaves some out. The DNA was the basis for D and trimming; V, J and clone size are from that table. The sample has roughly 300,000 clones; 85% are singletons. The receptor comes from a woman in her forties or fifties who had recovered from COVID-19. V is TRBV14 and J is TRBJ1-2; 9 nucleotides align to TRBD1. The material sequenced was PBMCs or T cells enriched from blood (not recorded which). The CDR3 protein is CASSPLRQGGWGYGYTF. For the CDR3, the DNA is TGTGCCAGCAGCCCCCTAAGACAGGGGGGATGGGGCTATGGCTACACCTTC.